This T cell receptor (beta chain) was sequenced for a study of T-cell reconstitution after alpha-beta-depleted transplantation in children. Notes on the study in general: Approximately two months post-transplant, alpha-beta T cells reportedly originated from several hundred expanded graft clones. Most T-cell counts and diversity one year after the transplant came from T cells that were newly produced. The origin of high day-60 TCRbeta diversity in some patients lay in surviving recipient T cells and thymic progenitors.

This clonotype was seen repeatedly, ten times or more. Antigen unknown. The germline V and J ends were trimmed by 0 bases and 4 bases, with 16 bases remaining between them. Germline lookup yields CDR1 SGHVS and CDR2 FQNEAQ. This CDR3 comprises 17 residues. A TCRbeta library incorporating unique molecular identifiers was prepared. TCRdb called the PCR reads again in MiXCR, with one record for every CDR3 protein. In the table there are 55,000 to 90,000 distinct CDR3 sequences, 4.9% of which are singletons. The genes are TRBV7-8 and TRBJ1-3; possibly TRBD1 for D (5 bases). The starting material was PBMCs, mostly from graft donor cells, obtained 180 days after TCRalphabeta/CD19-depleted stem cell transplant. The clonotype was recovered from a boy younger than two who had a stem cell transplant for acute myeloid leukemia, so the T cells may come from the graft donor. The chain's CDR3 is CASSLATAARVGNTIYF. The CDR3 nucleotides read TGTGCCAGCAGCTTAGCCACGGCCGCCAGGGTGGGAAACACCATATATTTT.